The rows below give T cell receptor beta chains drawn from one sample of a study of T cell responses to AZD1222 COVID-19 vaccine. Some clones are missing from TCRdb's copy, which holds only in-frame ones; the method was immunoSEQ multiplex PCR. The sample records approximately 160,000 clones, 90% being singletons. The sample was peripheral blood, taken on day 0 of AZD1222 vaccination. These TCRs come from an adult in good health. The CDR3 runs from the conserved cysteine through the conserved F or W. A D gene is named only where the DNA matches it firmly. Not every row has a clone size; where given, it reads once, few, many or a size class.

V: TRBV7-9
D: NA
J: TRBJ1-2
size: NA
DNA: TGTGCCAGCAGCTTTTACCCAGGGAGCTATGGCTACACCTTC
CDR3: CASSFYPGSYGYTF

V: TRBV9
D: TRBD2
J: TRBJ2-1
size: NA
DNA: TGTGCCAGCAGCGTAGGTAGCGGGGGATTCTATGAGCAGTTCTTC
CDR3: CASSVGSGGFYEQFF

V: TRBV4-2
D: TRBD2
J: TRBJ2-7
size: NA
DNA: TGTGCCAGCAGCCAAGAAACTAGCGGGTCCTACGAGCAGTACTTC
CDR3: CASSQETSGSYEQYF

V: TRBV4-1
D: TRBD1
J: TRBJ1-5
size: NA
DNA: TGCGCCAGCAGCCACGGACAGGGTGGAAATCAGCCCCAGCATTTT
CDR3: CASSHGQGGNQPQHF

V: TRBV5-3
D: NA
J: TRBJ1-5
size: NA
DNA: TGTGCCAGAATGAAGGACGCACCTAATCAGCCCCAGCATTTT
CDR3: CARMKDAPNQPQHF

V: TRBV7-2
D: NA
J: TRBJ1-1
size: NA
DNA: TGTGCCAGCAGCTTAGGACAAATGATCGGCTACACTGAAGCTTTCTTT
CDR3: CASSLGQMIGYTEAFF

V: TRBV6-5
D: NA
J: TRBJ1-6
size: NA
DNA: TGTGCCAGCAGATTAAGGAGCTCCTATAATTCACCCCTCCACTTT
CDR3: CASRLRSSYNSPLHF

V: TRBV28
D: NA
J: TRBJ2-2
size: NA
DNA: TGTGCCAGCAGTTTCGGCGTAACCGGGGAGCTGTTTTTT
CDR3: CASSFGVTGELFF

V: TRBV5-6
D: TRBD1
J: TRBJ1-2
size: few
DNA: TGTGCCAGCAGCTTACAGGGGGATGGCTACACCTTC
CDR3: CASSLQGDGYTF

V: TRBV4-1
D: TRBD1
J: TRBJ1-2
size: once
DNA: TGCGCCAGCAGCCTCGGGACAGGGGAAGGTGGCTATGGCTACACCTTC
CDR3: CASSLGTGEGGYGYTF

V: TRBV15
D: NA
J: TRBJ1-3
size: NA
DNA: TGTGCCACCAGCAGAGCCCAAGGTGGAAATGGAAACACCATATATTTT
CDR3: CATSRAQGGNGNTIYF

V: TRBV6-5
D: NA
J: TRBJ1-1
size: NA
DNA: TGTGCCAGCAGCCGACAGGCCCAAAACACTGAAGCTTTCTTT
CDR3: CASSRQAQNTEAFF

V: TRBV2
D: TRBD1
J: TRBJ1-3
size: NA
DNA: TGTGCCAGCATGGAAGGGACAGTAACTAGGGCTCCGTCTGGAAACACCATATATTTT
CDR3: CASMEGTVTRAPSGNTIYF

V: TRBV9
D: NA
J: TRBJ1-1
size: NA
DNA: TGTGCCAGCAGCGTAGCCGGGGTTGGCACTGAAGCTTTCTTT
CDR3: CASSVAGVGTEAFF

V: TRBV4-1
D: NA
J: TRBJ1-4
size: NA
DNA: TGCGCCAGCAGCCAAGAGGAGGAAAAACTGTTTTTT
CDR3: CASSQEEEKLFF

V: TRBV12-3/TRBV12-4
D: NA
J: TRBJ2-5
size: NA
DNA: TGTGCCAGCAGTGGGGCACAGACCCAGTACTTC
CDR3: CASSGAQTQYF

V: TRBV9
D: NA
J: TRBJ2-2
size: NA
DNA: TGTGCCAGCAGCGTAGATGTGGGCACGAACACCGGGGAGCTGTTTTTT
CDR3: CASSVDVGTNTGELFF

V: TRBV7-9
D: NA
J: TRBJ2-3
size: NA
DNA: TGTGCCAGCAGCTCAACAGATACGCAGTATTTT
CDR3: CASSSTDTQYF

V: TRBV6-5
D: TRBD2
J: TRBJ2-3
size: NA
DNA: TGTGCCAGCAGGTCGGGACTAGCGGGCACAGATACGCAGTATTTT
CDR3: CASRSGLAGTDTQYF

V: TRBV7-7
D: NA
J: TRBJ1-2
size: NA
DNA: TGTGCTAGCAGCTTGCCCGGGGGTAACTATGGCTACACCTTC
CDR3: CASSLPGGNYGYTF

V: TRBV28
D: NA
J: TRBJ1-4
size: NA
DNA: TGTGCCAGCAGTTCAGGGAATGAAAAACTGTTTTTT
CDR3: CASSSGNEKLFF

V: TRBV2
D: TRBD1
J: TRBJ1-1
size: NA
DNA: TGTGCCAGTGCGAGACAGGGGTACACTGAAGCTTTCTTT
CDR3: CASARQGYTEAFF

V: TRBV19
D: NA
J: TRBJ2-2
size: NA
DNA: TGTGCCAGTAAACAGAGACTCTCGAACACCGGGGAGCTGTTTTTT
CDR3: CASKQRLSNTGELFF

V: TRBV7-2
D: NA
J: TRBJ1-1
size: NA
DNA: TGTGCCAGCAGCCTGAACCCGGGACGGCTGTCTCGAGCTTTCTTT
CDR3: CASSLNPGRLSRAFF

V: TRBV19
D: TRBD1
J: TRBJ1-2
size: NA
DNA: TGTGCCAGTAGTAGGGGACAGGGCAGATTGAACTATGGCTACACCTTC
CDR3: CASSRGQGRLNYGYTF

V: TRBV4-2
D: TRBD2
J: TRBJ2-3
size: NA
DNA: TGTGCCAGCAGCCAAGCCGGGACTAGCGGGGGGACAGATACGCAGTATTTT
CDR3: CASSQAGTSGGTDTQYF

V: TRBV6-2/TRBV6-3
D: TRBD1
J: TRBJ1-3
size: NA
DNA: TGTGCCAGCAGTTCGCGACAGGGGGCCTCCCGCTCTGGAAACACCATATATTTT
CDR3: CASSSRQGASRSGNTIYF

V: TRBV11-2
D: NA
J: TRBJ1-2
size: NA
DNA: TGTGCCAGCAGCCCCTCCTATGGCTACACCTTC
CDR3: CASSPSYGYTF

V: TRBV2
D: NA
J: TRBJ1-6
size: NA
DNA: TGTGCCAGCAGTGAAAATAGAGGGGTTTCACCCCTCCACTTT
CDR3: CASSENRGVSPLHF

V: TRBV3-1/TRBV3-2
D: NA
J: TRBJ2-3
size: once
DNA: TGTGCCAGCAGCCAGTCCGATACGCAGTATTTT
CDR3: CASSQSDTQYF

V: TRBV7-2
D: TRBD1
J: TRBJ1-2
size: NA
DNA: TGTGCCAGCAGCTCCAGGTCGGGACAGGGCGATATCGGCTACACCTTC
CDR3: CASSSRSGQGDIGYTF

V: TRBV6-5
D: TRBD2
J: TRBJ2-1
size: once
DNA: TGTGCCAGCACTCCACCGGGGGGGGAGGTGAATGAGCAGTTCTTC
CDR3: CASTPPGGEVNEQFF

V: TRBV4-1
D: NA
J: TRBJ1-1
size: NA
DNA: TGCGCCAGCAGCCAAGTGGACGGGTATGCTTTCTTT
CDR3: CASSQVDGYAFF

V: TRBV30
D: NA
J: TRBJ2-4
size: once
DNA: TGTGCCGGGCGACAGGTGGGGGGCAAAAACATTCAGTACTTC
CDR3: CAGRQVGGKNIQYF

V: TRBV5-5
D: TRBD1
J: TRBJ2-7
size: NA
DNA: TGTGCCAGCAGCTTCGGGACAGGCCTCTACGAGCAGTACTTC
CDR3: CASSFGTGLYEQYF

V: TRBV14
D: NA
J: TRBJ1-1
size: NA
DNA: TGTGCCAGCAGCCCAGACAGGAGCACTGAAGCTTTCTTT
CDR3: CASSPDRSTEAFF

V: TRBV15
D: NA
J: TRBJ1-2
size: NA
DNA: TGTGCCACCAGCAGAGGTCGGGACCGAAAGAGTGGCTACACCTTC
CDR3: CATSRGRDRKSGYTF

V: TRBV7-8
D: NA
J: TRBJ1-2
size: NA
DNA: TGTGCCAGCGGAGCTAACTATGGCTACACCTTC
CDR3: CASGANYGYTF

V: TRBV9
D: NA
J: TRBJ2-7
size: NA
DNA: TGTGCCAGCAGCCCCCTACTATCGACCTACGAGCAGTACTTC
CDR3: CASSPLLSTYEQYF

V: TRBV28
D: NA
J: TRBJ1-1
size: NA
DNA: TGTGCCAGCAGTCTGACTTCGTCCGGGGAGGCTTTCTTT
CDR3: CASSLTSSGEAFF

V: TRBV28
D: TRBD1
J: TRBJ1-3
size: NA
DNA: TGTGCCAGCAGAATAGGGGGCGCGGGCTCTGGAAACACCATATATTTT
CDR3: CASRIGGAGSGNTIYF

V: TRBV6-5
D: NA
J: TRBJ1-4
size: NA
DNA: TGTGCCACAGGACCTAGAAGGCCAACTAATGAAAAACTGTTTTTT
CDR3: CATGPRRPTNEKLFF

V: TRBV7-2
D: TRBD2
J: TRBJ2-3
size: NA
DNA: TGTGCCAGCAGACTTATAGCGGGAACGCAGTATTTT
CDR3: CASRLIAGTQYF

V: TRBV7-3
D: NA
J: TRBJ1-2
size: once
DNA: TGTGCCAGCAGCTACGGAAGGATGGGTGGCTACACCTTC
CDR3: CASSYGRMGGYTF

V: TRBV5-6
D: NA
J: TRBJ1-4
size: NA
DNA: TGTGCCAGCAGCTTGGGTCCGGACGGTAATGAAAAACTGTTTTTT
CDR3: CASSLGPDGNEKLFF

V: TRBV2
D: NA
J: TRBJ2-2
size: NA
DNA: TGTGCCAGCAGTGATTTTTTGCGGCAGCCGAACACCGGGGAGCTGTTTTTT
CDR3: CASSDFLRQPNTGELFF